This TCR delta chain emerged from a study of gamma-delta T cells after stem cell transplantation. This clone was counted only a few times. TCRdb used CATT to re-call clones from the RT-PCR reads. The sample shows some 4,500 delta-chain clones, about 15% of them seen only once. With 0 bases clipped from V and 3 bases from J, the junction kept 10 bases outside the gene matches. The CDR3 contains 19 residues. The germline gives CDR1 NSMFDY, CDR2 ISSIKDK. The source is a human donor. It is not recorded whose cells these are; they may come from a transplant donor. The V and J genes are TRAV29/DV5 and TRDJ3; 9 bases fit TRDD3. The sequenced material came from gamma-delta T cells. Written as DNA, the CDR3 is TGTGCAGCAAGCGCGACGGTGGGGGATAGGCTCTGGGACACCCGACAGATGTTTTTC. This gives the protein CAASATVGDRLWDTRQMFF.